This TCR beta chain came from a study of regulatory T cells in long-lasting Graves disease. Across the whole study: Patients newly diagnosed with Graves' had been on antithyroid drugs for under 3 months.

Arm-PCR of CDR3 regions and iRepertoire HTBI primers were used to build TCR beta libraries. How the authors handled the data: The samples included 60 to 65 TRBV and around 15 TRBJ segments. TCRdb used MiXCR to reprocess the multiplex PCR reads, holding one entry per CDR3 protein. These V and J calls are TCRdb output, not the study's own analysis. Of around 250,000 distinct CDR3 sequences detected, under 20% appear once; the ten largest clones hold about 15%. This clonotype has ten or more counts. Time point described: newly diagnosed GD, antithyroid drugs for less than 3 months. There was RNA extracted from PBMCs, and the TCR library was made from it. A further study also used this sample, focusing on T cells in Graves' hyperthyroidism and ophthalmopathy. In that study: Before onset, by a median of approximately 5.9 months, the model predicted ophthalmopathy.

The sequencing used peripheral blood mononuclear cells (PBMCs), collected at new diagnosis, from a patient treated with antithyroid drugs. The receptor's source is a woman aged 25 to 39 with Graves disease.

CDR3: CASRIGNTEAFF. CDR3 coding DNA: TGCGCCAGCAGAATTGGGAACACTGAAGCTTTCTTT. The V and J genes are TRBV5-1 and TRBJ1-1; unclear D gene. CDR3 length: 12 residues. V gave up 5 bases and J gave up 1 base, with 6 bases separating them. Germline CDR1 is SGHRS and CDR2 is YFSETQ.